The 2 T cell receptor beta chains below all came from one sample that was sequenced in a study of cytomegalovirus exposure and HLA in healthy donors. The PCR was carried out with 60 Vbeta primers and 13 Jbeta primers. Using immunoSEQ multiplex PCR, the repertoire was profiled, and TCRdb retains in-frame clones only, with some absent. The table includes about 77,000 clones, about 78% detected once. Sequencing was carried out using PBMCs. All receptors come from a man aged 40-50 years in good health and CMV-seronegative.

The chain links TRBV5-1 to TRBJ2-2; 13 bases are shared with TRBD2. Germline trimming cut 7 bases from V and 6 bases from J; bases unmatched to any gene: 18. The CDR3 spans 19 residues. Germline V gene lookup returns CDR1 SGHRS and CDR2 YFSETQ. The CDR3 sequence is CASLADPTSGRKPAGELFF. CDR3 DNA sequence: TGCGCCAGCCTCGCAGACCCGACTAGCGGGAGGAAACCGGCCGGGGAGCTGTTTTTT.

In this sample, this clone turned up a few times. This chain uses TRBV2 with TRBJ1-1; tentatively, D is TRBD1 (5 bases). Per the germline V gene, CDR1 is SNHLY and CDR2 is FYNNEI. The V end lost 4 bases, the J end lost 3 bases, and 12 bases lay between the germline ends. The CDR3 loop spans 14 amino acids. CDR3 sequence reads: CASSVRGAYTEAFF. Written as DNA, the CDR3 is TGTGCCAGCAGTGTAAGGGGTGCGTACACTGAAGCTTTCTTT.